This T cell receptor (beta chain) was captured by sequencing in a study of cytomegalovirus exposure and HLA in healthy donors. A multiplex PCR was run with 60 Vbeta primers and 13 Jbeta primers. This table comes from immunoSEQ multiplex PCR, and its TCRdb copy is limited to in-frame clones, with some not included. The sample consists of 120,000 to 150,000 clones, over 60% of them appearing once. Study-level results: Most TCR sequences proved rare, with some public TCRs found in many donors.

Concerning this clone: No antigen is known for it. At one end, the junction sequence differs from germline, possibly due to a read error.

Germline V gene sequence: CDR1 SQVTM, CDR2 ANQGSEA. The CDR3 extends over 19 amino acids. Unrecorded immune exposures were likely, despite nominal health at sampling. The source material was PBMCs. The sequence came from a middle-aged man in good health and CMV-seropositive. The chain employs TRBV29-1 and TRBJ2-3, with TRBD1 identical over 11 bases. The CDR3 sequence is CSVEFPPGTGGVGTDAQYF. The CDR3 DNA reads TGCAGCGTTGAGTTCCCACCCGGGACAGGGGGAGTCGGCACAGATGCGCAGTATTTT.